Given below is one T cell receptor beta chain in context. What it binds is unknown. The data stem from a study of shared clonotypes between healthy human individuals. In the authors' workflow: Quality scores were absent from the junction-only immunoSEQ sequences, so filtering differed. TCRdb's table, derived via immunoSEQ multiplex PCR, lists solely in-frame clones and lacks some. The D gene and trimming were derived from the DNA, and the V and J assignments and clone size from that table. The sample records about 870,000 clones, 85% to 95% being singletons. Terminally differentiated effector memory CD45RA+ cells were left out of the naive CD8 fraction, which was CD45RO-negative and positively selected for CCR7. Study results and caveats: Genetic and exposure-history diversity was limited by the small donor number.

Material for sequencing was naive CD8+ T cells sorted from blood. This sequence was found in a man between 25 and 39 years old in good health.

The CDR3 protein is CASSVGDRALDEQFF. DNA of the CDR3: TGTGCCAGCAGCGTAGGGGACAGGGCCTTAGATGAGCAGTTCTTC. The gene calls are TRBV9 and TRBJ2-1; the match to TRBD1 covers 9 bases. Trimming at V came to 0 bases and at J to 8 bases, leaving 6 bases not matched to a gene. Germline CDR1 reads SGDLS; CDR2 reads YYNGEE. The CDR3 has 15 amino acids.